Listed here are 25 T cell receptor beta chains from one sample, sequenced in a study of lymphopenia after photon versus proton radiotherapy. Only in-frame clones appear in the TCRdb table, and some are missing; sequencing was by immunoSEQ multiplex PCR. The table has approximately 160,000 clones, around 85% seen once; the top ten hold approximately 4.8%. The sample was peripheral blood, taken from a patient treated with photon-based radiotherapy. These TCRs come from a man aged 45-65 years with gastric cancer.

Details on this clone: Distinct nucleotide sequences in the sample also encode this CDR3. V usage is TRBV9 and J usage is TRBJ2-3; D ambiguous. The V gene lost 0 bases and the J gene lost 1 base, with 3 bases spanning the gap. The CDR3 has 13 amino acids. Germline V gene sequence: CDR1 SGDLS, CDR2 YYNGEE. The CDR3 sequence: CASSVGGTDTQYF. The DNA for the CDR3 is TGTGCCAGCAGCGTAGGCGGCACAGATACGCAGTATTTT.

The chain uses TRBV6-6 and TRBJ1-4; the match to TRBD1 covers 7 bases. The germline V gene encodes CDR1 MNHNY and CDR2 SVGAGI (reference sequence). CDR3 length: 14 residues. V was pared by 5 bases and J by 8 bases, with 8 bases of the junction left unmatched. The CDR3 coding sequence is TGTGCCAGCAGTCTCGACAGGGTAGGGGAAAAACTGTTTTTT. This codes for CASSLDRVGEKLFF.

The genes are TRBV7-9 and TRBJ1-1; 8 bases align to TRBD1. This CDR3 spans 17 amino acids. J gave up 0 bases and V 5 bases, and 11 bases lay outside the gene matches. CDR1 is SEHNR and CDR2 is FQNEAQ in the germline V gene (reference sequence). The CDR3 bases are TGTGCCAGCAGCCCAATCGTGAAACAGGGGGTGAACACTGAAGCTTTCTTT. Residues: CASSPIVKQGVNTEAFF.

Only one count was recorded for this clone. V gene TRBV5-1 combines with J gene TRBJ2-7; a weak D match, TRBD1 (6 bases). The V end was cut by 2 bases, the J end by 1 base, with 10 bases between. CDR3 size: 14 residues. In germline, CDR1 is SGHRS, CDR2 YFSETQ. In nucleotides, the CDR3 is TGCGCCAGCAGCTTCGAACAGGGATCCTACGAGCAGTACTTC. Its translation: CASSFEQGSYEQYF.

The rearrangement uses TRBV27 and TRBJ1-2, with 9 bases aligning to TRBD1. The CDR3 is made up of 18 amino acids. The junction had 10 bases not matched to a gene; V was cut back by 2 bases and J by 0 bases. Germline CDR1 reads MNHEY; CDR2 reads SMNVEV (reference sequence). DNA for the CDR3: TGTGCCAGCAGTTTAGGGCCGGGACAGGGACTAGCTAACTATGGCTACACCTTC. This encodes CASSLGPGQGLANYGYTF.

This clone is a singleton in its sample. The V call is TRBV29-1, the J call TRBJ1-4; 9 positions match TRBD1. The CDR3 totals 16 residues. V shed 6 bases, J shed 0 bases, and the junction held 8 bases outside the gene matches. Germline V gene sequence: CDR1 SQVTM, CDR2 ANQGSEA. In nucleotides, the CDR3 is TGCAGCGTCGAGGACAGGGGCGGTGCAACTAATGAAAAACTGTTTTTT. This gives the protein CSVEDRGGATNEKLFF. Looking up the rest from reference TRBV29-1 and TRBJ1-4 gives the full variable domain: SAVISQKPSRDICQRGTSLTIQCQVDSQVTMMFWYRQQPGQSLTLIATANQGSEATYESGFVIDKFPISRPNLTFSTLTVSNMSPEDSSIYLCSVEDRGGATNEKLFFGSGTQLSVL.

The chain recombines TRBV5-1 with TRBJ2-4; 13 bases align to TRBD2. Germline loops: CDR1 SGHRS, CDR2 YFSETQ. This CDR3 has 15 amino acids. The J segment lost 6 bases and the V segment lost 4 bases, leaving 4 bases of the junction unmatched. This CDR3 reads CASSVGLAGVNIQYF. The CDR3 DNA reads TGCGCCAGCAGCGTCGGACTAGCGGGAGTAAACATTCAGTACTTC.

This clone was counted once. The chain carries TRBV7-2 and TRBJ1-5; no definite D call. Germline V gene lookup returns CDR1 SGHTA and CDR2 FQGNSA. This CDR3 contains 14 residues. Deletions cut 6 bases from V and 2 bases from J, with 11 bases between. Written as DNA, the CDR3 is TGTGCCAGCAGAGCGGGTCATGGCAATCAGCCCCAGCATTTT. Translated, it gives CASRAGHGNQPQHF.

This clone was detected only once. V and J are TRBV5-6 and TRBJ2-5; 7 bases are a match to TRBD2. Germline loops: CDR1 SGHDT, CDR2 YYEEEE. V lost 4 bases to trimming and J lost 5 bases; unmatched junction nucleotides: 8. The CDR3 totals 14 residues. The CDR3 bases are TGTGCCAGCAGCGCGCAGACTAGCCGGGAGACCCAGTACTTC. Protein product: CASSAQTSRETQYF. Full variable domain (rest looked up from reference TRBV5-6 and TRBJ2-5): DAGVTQSPTHLIKTRGQQVTLRCSPKSGHDTVSWYQQALGQGPQFIFQYYEEEERQRGNFPDRFSGHQFPNYSSELNVNALLLGDSALYLCASSAQTSRETQYFGPGTRLLVL.

V is TRBV4-1 and J is TRBJ2-7; unclear D gene. Per germline, CDR1 MGHRA and CDR2 YSYEKL. CDR3 size: 15 residues. Deletions cut 1 base from V and 3 bases from J, with 13 bases between. The CDR3: CASSQVRAEIYEQYF. The CDR3 nucleotides read TGCGCCAGCAGCCAAGTCCGGGCCGAGATCTACGAGCAGTACTTC.

The chain uses TRBV30 and TRBJ1-4; D perhaps matches TRBD1 (5 bases). Germline V lookup: CDR1 GTSNPN, CDR2 SVGIG (reference sequence). The CDR3 has 13 amino acids. V was trimmed by 8 bases and J by 4 bases, leaving 14 bases between them. The DNA of the CDR3 is TGTGCCCGAGGGGAGACGGTTAATGAAAAACTGTTTTTT. Protein product: CARGETVNEKLFF.

CDR3: CASSPPGADSGANVLTF. In DNA form, the CDR3 reads TGCGCCAGCAGTCCCCCGGGCGCAGACTCTGGGGCCAACGTCCTGACTTTC. This chain connects TRBV5-1 to TRBJ2-6; D is unresolved. Trimming took 5 bases from V and 0 from J, leaving 15 bases between them. CDR1 SGHRS and CDR2 YFSETQ come from the germline V gene. The CDR3 loop spans 17 amino acids.

Here the CDR3 reads CASSFAGNSYNEQFF. In DNA, the CDR3 is TGTGCCAGCAGCTTCGCCGGGAATTCCTACAATGAGCAGTTCTTC. The chain carries TRBV7-9 and TRBJ2-1, with D possibly TRBD2 on 5 matching bases. Looked up from germline, CDR1 is SEHNR and CDR2 is FQNEAQ (reference sequence). Trimming pared 3 bases from V and 1 base from J, leaving 10 bases between. This CDR3 has 15 residues.

This sequence joins TRBV7-9 and TRBJ2-7; no firm D call. Trimming stripped 1 base from V and 2 bases from J, with 15 bases between. Germline CDR1 and CDR2: SEHNR and FQNEAQ (reference sequence). The length of the CDR3 is 16 residues. CDR3 sequence (DNA): TGTGCCAGCAGCTTAGTAGATCCAGCCGGACCCTACGAGCAGTACTTC. This translates into CASSLVDPAGPYEQYF.

CDR3 in DNA: TGTGCCAGCAGTGTAAACGTCCCCCAAGAGACCCAGTACTTC. It yields the protein CASSVNVPQETQYF. The chain joins TRBV2 to TRBJ2-5; unclear D gene. CDR3 length equals 14 residues. V was cut by 4 bases and J by 1 base, with 10 bases left in between. Germline V lookup: CDR1 SNHLY, CDR2 FYNNEI.

V is TRBV27 and J is TRBJ2-2; tentative D call: TRBD2 (6 bases). Germline V gives CDR1 MNHEY, CDR2 SMNVEV (reference sequence). V was clipped by 6 bases and J by 8 bases, with 10 bases between them. The CDR3 has 12 amino acids. The CDR3 is CASRESGGELFF. The CDR3 DNA sequence: TGTGCCAGCAGGGAAAGCGGGGGGGAGCTGTTTTTT.

V is TRBV7-9 and J is TRBJ1-4; D possibly corresponds to TRBD1 (6 bases). Germline CDR1 SEHNR, CDR2 FQNEAQ (reference sequence). The CDR3 runs to 15 residues. V was pared by 7 bases and J by 8 bases, with 20 bases between. The CDR3 DNA reads TGTGCCAGCACCCTAGGGGGGACACGTGTCGAAAAACTGTTTTTT. It is translated as CASTLGGTRVEKLFF.

The chain recombines TRBV6-5 with TRBJ1-2; possibly TRBD1 for D (5 bases). The CDR3 sequence is 15 residues long. Germline V gene lookup returns CDR1 MNHEY and CDR2 SVGAGI. The ends were cut back, 0 bases at V and 4 bases at J, with 12 bases in the middle. The CDR3 protein is CASSYSNRLFYGYTF. Here the CDR3 DNA reads TGTGCCAGCAGTTACTCGAACAGGCTCTTCTATGGCTACACCTTC.

The gene calls are TRBV4-1 and TRBJ2-5; D is perhaps TRBD1 or TRBD2 (5 bases each). The germline V gene encodes CDR1 MGHRA and CDR2 YSYEKL. The CDR3 runs to 16 residues. The ends were cut back, 3 bases at V and 2 bases at J, with 16 bases in the middle. The CDR3 nucleotides are TGCGCCAGCAGCCACCCAGGGAGAAACTTACAAGAGACCCAGTACTTC. Translated, it gives CASSHPGRNLQETQYF.

The chain employs TRBV30 and TRBJ1-4; 8 positions match TRBD1. The V gene end was trimmed by 3 bases and the J gene end by 8 bases; junction bases not matched to a gene: 5. Looked up from germline, CDR1 is GTSNPN and CDR2 is SVGIG (reference sequence). The CDR3 has 13 residues. The CDR3 nucleotides read TGTGCCTGGAGACAGGGGGGCTTAGAAAAACTGTTTTTT. The encoded protein is CAWRQGGLEKLFF. The full variable domain, with the rest looked up from reference TRBV30 and TRBJ1-4, is SQTIHQWPATLVQPVGSPLSLECTVEGTSNPNLYWYRQAAGRGLQLLFYSVGIGQISSEVPQNLSASRPQDRQFILSSKKLLLSDSGFYLCAWRQGGLEKLFFGSGTQLSVL.

The chain recombines TRBV19 with TRBJ2-1; a weak D match, TRBD2 (6 bases). The CDR3 has 14 residues. V shed 6 bases and J shed 3 bases, with 12 bases lying between them. Germline V gene data show CDR1 as LNHDA and CDR2 as SQIVND (reference sequence). The CDR3 region has the DNA TGTGCCAGTAGGAAGGAGGACTACTACAATGAGCAGTTCTTC. Protein: CASRKEDYYNEQFF.

This clone was counted between two and nine times. The rearrangement links TRBV2 to TRBJ2-7; 7 bases map to TRBD2. The germline V gene encodes CDR1 SNHLY and CDR2 FYNNEI. This CDR3 has 13 amino acids. The V and J ends lost 7 bases and 0 bases, in that order; junction bases with no gene match: 3. CDR3 nucleotides: TGTGCCAGCAAGCGGGACCACTCCTACGAGCAGTACTTC. This gives the protein CASKRDHSYEQYF.

V is TRBV9 and J is TRBJ2-1; 7 positions match TRBD1. The CDR3 sequence is 16 residues long. Germline V gene sequence: CDR1 SGDLS, CDR2 YYNGEE. Losses at the gene ends were 0 bases for V and 0 bases for J; bases not matched to a gene: 3. CDR3: CASSVETGSSYNEQFF. CDR3 DNA: TGTGCCAGCAGCGTAGAGACAGGGAGCTCCTACAATGAGCAGTTCTTC.

Only one count was recorded for this clone. The V gene is TRBV4-1, the J gene TRBJ2-7; D not certain. V was trimmed by 0 bases and J by 5 bases, leaving 8 bases between them. This CDR3 has 13 amino acids. Germline CDR1 is MGHRA and CDR2 is YSYEKL. Written as DNA, the CDR3 is TGCGCCAGCAGCCAAGATCAAGGCGACGAGCAGTACTTC. This encodes CASSQDQGDEQYF.

The chain uses TRBV1 and TRBJ2-1; TRBD2, the table's D call, lacks a check against the DNA. TRBV1 has pseudogene status. CDR3 size: 16 residues. The CDR3 sequence is CTSSQVRRCPYNEQFF. Here the CDR3 DNA reads TGCACCAGCAGCCAAGTTCGGCGGTGCCCTTACAATGAGCAGTTCTTC.